Shown below are 9 T cell receptor beta chains from a single sample sequenced in a study of blood T cell repertoires in COVID-19. Libraries were prepared by immunoSEQ multiplex PCR; TCRdb keeps only in-frame clonotypes and omits some of them. The sample includes around 500,000 clones, 70% to 90% of them seen just once. The source material was peripheral blood. The origin of the receptors is a human donor in a cohort sampled during active COVID-19.

The V gene is TRBV6-5, the J gene TRBJ2-1; 12 bases map to TRBD2. There are 14 residues in the CDR3. With V trimmed by 10 bases and J by 8 bases, 9 bases remained unmatched. Per the germline V gene, CDR1 is MNHEY and CDR2 is SVGAGI. The chain's CDR3 is CATGGLAGFYEQFF. The CDR3 DNA is TGTGCCACCGGCGGACTAGCGGGATTTTATGAGCAGTTCTTC.

The chain joins TRBV7-9 to TRBJ1-2, with 7 bases identical to TRBD1. In germline, CDR1 is SEHNR, CDR2 FQNEAQ (reference sequence). The CDR3 totals 16 residues. The V gene end was trimmed by 5 bases and the J gene end by 5 bases; junction bases not matched to a gene: 14. As DNA, the CDR3 is TGTGCCAGCAGCGAACCCTTACAGGGGCCTGCGTATGGCTACACCTTC. Its translation: CASSEPLQGPAYGYTF.

This rearrangement joins TRBV7-2 to TRBJ2-1; TRBD1 aligns across 11 bases. CDR3 length: 15 amino acids. CDR1 is SGHTA, CDR2 FQGNSA, per germline. Trimming took 4 bases from V and 4 from J; bases not matched to a gene: 3. CDR3 loop: CASSSRDRGYNEQFF. The CDR3 DNA reads TGTGCCAGCAGCTCCCGGGACAGGGGGTACAATGAGCAGTTCTTC.

The chain links TRBV28 to TRBJ2-1; D perhaps matches TRBD2 (6 bases). This CDR3 is built from 12 residues. V lost 10 bases, J lost 7 bases, and 14 bases lay in between. The germline V gene has CDR1 MDHEN and CDR2 SYDVKM. Here the CDR3 DNA reads TGTGCCACCACGGAGGGTCTTAATGAGCAGTTCTTC. Protein sequence: CATTEGLNEQFF.

Only one count was recorded for this clone. The chain couples TRBV6-5 to TRBJ1-5; 7 nucleotides align to TRBD1. Trimming took 5 bases from V and 4 from J; bases not matched to a gene: 8. Germline V gene lookup returns CDR1 MNHEY and CDR2 SVGAGI. CDR3 length: 15 amino acids. This CDR3 is CASSPSGGRNQPQHF. The CDR3 DNA reads as TGTGCCAGCAGTCCATCAGGGGGAAGGAATCAGCCCCAGCATTTT.

The chain has TRBV6-5 and TRBJ1-1; the D is unclear. Germline CDR1 is MNHEY and CDR2 is SVGAGI. The CDR3 loop spans 13 amino acids. V shed 7 bases and J shed 0 bases, with 9 bases lying between them. CDR3 sequence: CASITMVNTEAFF. The CDR3 DNA reads as TGTGCCAGCATTACAATGGTGAACACTGAAGCTTTCTTT.

Worth noting for this clone: Additional DNA sequences in this sample encode the identical CDR3. The V call is TRBV7-2, the J call TRBJ2-3; the D gene is possibly TRBD1 (5 bases). The CDR3 loop spans 13 amino acids. Trimming removed 2 bases at V and 3 bases at J, with 6 bases between. The germline CDR1 and CDR2 sequences are SGHTA and FQGNSA. The CDR3 DNA reads TGTGCCAGCAGCTTACAGGGTACAGATACGCAGTATTTT. Protein sequence: CASSLQGTDTQYF.

The V gene is TRBV29-1, the J gene TRBJ2-7; D is possibly TRBD1 (6 bases). The V end was cut by 4 bases, the J end by 1 base, with 8 bases between. There are 12 residues in the CDR3. Germline V lookup: CDR1 SQVTM, CDR2 ANQGSEA. CDR3 loop: CSVAGASYEQYF. CDR3 bases: TGCAGCGTTGCAGGGGCGTCCTACGAGCAGTACTTC.

The sample holds one count of this clone. The rearrangement links TRBV28 to TRBJ2-1; 8 bases map to TRBD2. This CDR3 is 17 amino acids long. CDR1 and CDR2 (germline): MDHEN, SYDVKM. J was trimmed by 8 bases and V by 7 bases; bases with no gene match: 19. This CDR3 reads CASTPLFRSGSYHEQFF. Written as DNA, the CDR3 is TGTGCCAGCACCCCCCTTTTCAGGAGCGGGAGTTATCATGAGCAGTTCTTC.